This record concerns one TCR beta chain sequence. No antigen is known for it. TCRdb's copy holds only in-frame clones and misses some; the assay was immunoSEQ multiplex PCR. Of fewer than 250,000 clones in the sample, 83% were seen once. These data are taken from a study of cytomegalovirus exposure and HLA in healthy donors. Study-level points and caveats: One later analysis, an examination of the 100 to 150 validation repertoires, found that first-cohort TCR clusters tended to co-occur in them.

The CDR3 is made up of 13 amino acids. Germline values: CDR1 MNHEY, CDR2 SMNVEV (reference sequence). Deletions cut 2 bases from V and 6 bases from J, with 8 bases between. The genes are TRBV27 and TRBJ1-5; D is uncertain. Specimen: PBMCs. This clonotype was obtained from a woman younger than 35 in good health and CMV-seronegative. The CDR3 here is CASSLGEAQPQHF. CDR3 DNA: TGTGCCAGCAGTTTAGGGGAGGCTCAGCCCCAGCATTTT.